This T cell receptor beta chain was found in a study of blood T cell repertoires in COVID-19 (dated by TCRdb to about 2020). At the level of the whole study: Samples covering the acute and convalescent phases of COVID-19 were provided by collaborators in the United States, Italy and Spain. The prospective study material was composed of cDNA or gDNA derived from T cells, B-cell-depleted T cells, or PBMCs. Subjects who had been exposed to COVID-19, were actively infected with it, or had recovered from it provided the deeply sampled blood TCRbeta repertoires that made up the dataset. The repertoires were made available in a free public database intended to serve as a resource for research on the immune response to SARS-CoV-2. The samples were drawn from the first 160 participants of the ongoing ImmuneRACE study and from more than 1,000 subjects provided by 6 global collaborators. Nearly every sample came with metadata listing a de-identified subject ID, COVID-19 status, age in years and sex. Where available, HLA class I and class II types were obtained from metadata supplied by the sample provider rather than from assay-based typing. General findings and caveats noted by the study authors: How much clinical and demographic metadata was included differed by source and by participant, and the metadata was provided uncurated.

At one collaborating source in Seattle, patients were enrolled during active infection and were followed longitudinally through the course of disease. Whole blood was collected in K2EDTA tubes by collaborating institutions according to the institutions' own protocols. Collaborator samples were shipped for TCRbeta analysis as frozen whole blood, isolated PBMCs, or DNA extracted from either sample type. The immunoSEQ Assay, a bias-controlled multiplex PCR, was used to amplify TCRbeta CDR3 regions from genomic DNA. For the original study's pipeline: Nucleated cell counts per sample were estimated from amplification of reference gene primers within the assay. To quantify the absolute abundance of each unique TCRbeta CDR3 rearrangement, sequence reads were collapsed and filtered. For each sample, productive Simpson clonality was calculated by taking the square root of Simpson's diversity index across productive rearrangements. TCRdb's version of the immuneACCESS table is confined to in-frame rearrangements and falls short of the full clone set. An unresolved V gene accounts for under half of the shortfall where checked; the remainder is of unknown origin. The DNA was the basis for D and trimming; V, J and clone size are from that table. The table for this sample lists 150,000 to 200,000 clones; roughly 87% of them were counted only once. The ten top clones hold about 8.3% of the sample.

The CDR3, from cysteine to phenylalanine, totals 13 residues. Only the CDR3 part of the read is kept: 39 bases, read in frame from the first base. CDR1 and CDR2, per the germline V gene, are SQVTM and ANQGSEA. The junction shows trimming of 4 bases on V and 1 base on J, plus 8 bases between the germline ends. A remark on this clone: The target of this receptor is not known. Per-base quality was not reported, and no clone a single base away is much larger than it.

Sequencing input: peripheral blood. This receptor chain uses TRBV29-1 and TRBJ1-5; perhaps TRBD1 is the D gene, with 5 bases matching. The source of this sequence is a woman in her 70s with COVID-19, enrolled during active disease. DNA sequence: TGCAGCGTTGGGGCAGGGAGCAATCAGCCCCAGCATTTT. Its translation is CSVGAGSNQPQHF.